What follows is one T cell receptor (beta chain) and its context. The antigen is not known. Within the sample, other DNA sequences also encode this same CDR3. Some clones are missing from TCRdb's copy, which holds only in-frame ones; the method was immunoSEQ multiplex PCR. The profile shows roughly 650,000 clones, less than 98% of them singletons. This sample stems from a study of shared clonotypes between healthy human individuals. Adult donors, all healthy and HIV-negative, had no recent acute infections or vaccinations. Splitting the CD4+ cells yielded a CD45RA+ naive subset and a CD45RA-negative memory subset. Overall study results and limits: A small donor pool kept down the genetic and exposure-history diversity that was represented. Generation of non-shared clonotypes was less probable than generation of clonotypes shared by all four donors.

Source material: naive CD4+ T cells sorted from blood. Subset in this sample: CD45RA+ positively selected. The receptor was isolated from a young woman in good health.

The DNA for the CDR3 is TGTGCCAGCAGGGTTGGAGATACGCAGTATTTT. Translation: CASRVGDTQYF. V usage is TRBV25-1 and J usage is TRBJ2-3; D not certain. This CDR3 comprises 11 residues. Germline CDR1 and CDR2: MGHDK and SYGVNS. The germline V and J ends were trimmed by 6 bases and 5 bases, with 6 bases remaining between them.